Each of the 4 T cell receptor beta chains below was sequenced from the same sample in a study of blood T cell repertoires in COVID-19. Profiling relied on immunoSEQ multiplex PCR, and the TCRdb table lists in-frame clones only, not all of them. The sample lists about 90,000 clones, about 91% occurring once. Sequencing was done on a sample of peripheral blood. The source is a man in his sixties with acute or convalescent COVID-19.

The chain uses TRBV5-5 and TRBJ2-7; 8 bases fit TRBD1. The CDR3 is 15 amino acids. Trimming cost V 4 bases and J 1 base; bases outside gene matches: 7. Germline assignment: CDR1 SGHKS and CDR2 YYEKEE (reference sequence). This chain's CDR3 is CASSPRQGSSYEQYF. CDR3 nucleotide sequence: TGTGCCAGCAGCCCCCGACAGGGGTCGTCCTACGAGCAGTACTTC.

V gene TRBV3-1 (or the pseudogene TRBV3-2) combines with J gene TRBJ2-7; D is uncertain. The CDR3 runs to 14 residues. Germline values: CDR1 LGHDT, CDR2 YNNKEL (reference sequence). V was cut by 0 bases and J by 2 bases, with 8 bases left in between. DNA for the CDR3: TGTGCCAGCAGCCAAGATCGAGTAGCCTACGAGCAGTACTTC. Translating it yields CASSQDRVAYEQYF.

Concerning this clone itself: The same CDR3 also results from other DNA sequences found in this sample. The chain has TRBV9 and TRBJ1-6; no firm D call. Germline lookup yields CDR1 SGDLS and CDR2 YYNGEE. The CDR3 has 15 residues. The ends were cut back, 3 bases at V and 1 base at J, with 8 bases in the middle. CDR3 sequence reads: CASSAPGSYNSPLHF. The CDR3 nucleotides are TGTGCCAGCAGCGCCCCCGGTTCCTATAATTCACCCCTCCACTTT.

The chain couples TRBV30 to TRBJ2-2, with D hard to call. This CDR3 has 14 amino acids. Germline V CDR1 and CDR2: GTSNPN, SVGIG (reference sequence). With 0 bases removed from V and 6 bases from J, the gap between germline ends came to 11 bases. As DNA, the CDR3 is TGTGCCTGGAGTGTAAGTCTAGTTGCCGGGGAGCTGTTTTTT. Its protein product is CAWSVSLVAGELFF.